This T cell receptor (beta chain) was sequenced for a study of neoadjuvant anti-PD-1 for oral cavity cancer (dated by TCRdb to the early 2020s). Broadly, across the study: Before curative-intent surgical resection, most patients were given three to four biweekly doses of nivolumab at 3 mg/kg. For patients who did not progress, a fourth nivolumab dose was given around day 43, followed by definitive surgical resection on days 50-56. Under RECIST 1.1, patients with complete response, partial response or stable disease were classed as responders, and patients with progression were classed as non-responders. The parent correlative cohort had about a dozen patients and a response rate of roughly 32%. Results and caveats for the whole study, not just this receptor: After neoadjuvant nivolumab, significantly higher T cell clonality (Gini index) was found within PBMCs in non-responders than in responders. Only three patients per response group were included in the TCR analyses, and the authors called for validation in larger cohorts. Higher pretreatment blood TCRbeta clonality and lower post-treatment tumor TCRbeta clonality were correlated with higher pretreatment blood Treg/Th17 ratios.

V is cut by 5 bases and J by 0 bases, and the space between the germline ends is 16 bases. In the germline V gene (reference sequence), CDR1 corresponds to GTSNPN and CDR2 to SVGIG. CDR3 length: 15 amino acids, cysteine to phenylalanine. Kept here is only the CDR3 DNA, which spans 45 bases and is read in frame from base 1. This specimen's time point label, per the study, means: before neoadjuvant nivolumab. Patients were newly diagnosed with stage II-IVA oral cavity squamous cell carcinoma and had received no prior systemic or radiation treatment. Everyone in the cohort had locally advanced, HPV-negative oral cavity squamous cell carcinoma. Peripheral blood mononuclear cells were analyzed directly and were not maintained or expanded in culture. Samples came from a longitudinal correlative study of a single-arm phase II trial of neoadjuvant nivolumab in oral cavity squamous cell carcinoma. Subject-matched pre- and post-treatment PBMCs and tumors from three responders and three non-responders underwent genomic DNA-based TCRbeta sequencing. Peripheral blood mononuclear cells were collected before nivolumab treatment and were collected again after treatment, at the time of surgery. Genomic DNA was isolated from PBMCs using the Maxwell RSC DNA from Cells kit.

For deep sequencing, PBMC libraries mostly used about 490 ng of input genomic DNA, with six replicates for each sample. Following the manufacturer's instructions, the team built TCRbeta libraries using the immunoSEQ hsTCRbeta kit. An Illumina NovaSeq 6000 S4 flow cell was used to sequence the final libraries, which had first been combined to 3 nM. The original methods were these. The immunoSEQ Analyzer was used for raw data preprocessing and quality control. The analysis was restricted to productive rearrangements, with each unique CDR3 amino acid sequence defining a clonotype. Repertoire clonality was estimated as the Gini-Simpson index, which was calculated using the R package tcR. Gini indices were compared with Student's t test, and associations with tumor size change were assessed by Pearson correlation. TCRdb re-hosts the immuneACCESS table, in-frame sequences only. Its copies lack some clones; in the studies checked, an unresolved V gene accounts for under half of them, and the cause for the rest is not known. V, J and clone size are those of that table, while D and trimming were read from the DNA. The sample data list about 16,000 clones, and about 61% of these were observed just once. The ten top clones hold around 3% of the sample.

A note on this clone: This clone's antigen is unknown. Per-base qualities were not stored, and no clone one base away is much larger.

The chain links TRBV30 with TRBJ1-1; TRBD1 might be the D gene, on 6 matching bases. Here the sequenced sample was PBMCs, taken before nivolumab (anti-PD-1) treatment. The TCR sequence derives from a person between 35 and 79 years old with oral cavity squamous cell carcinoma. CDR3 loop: CAWSTGQILNTEAFF. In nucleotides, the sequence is TGTGCCTGGTCTACTGGACAGATTTTGAACACTGAAGCTTTCTTT.